The rows below give T cell receptor beta chains drawn from one sample of a study of blood T cell repertoires in COVID-19. The method was immunoSEQ multiplex PCR; TCRdb's version includes in-frame clones alone and lacks a portion of them. The repertoire holds approximately 180,000 clones, with approximately 85% as singletons. Material for sequencing was PBMCs or T cells enriched from blood (not recorded which). Source of these receptors: a man aged 40-49 years who had recovered from COVID-19. CDR3s include the opening cysteine and the closing phenylalanine or tryptophan. Some rows mark clone size as missing; the rest say once, few, many or name a class of expanded clone.

J gene,V gene,clone size,CDR3 protein
TRBJ1-5,TRBV6-1,-,CASSEAEGQGHQPQHF
TRBJ2-2,TRBV7-9,once,CASSPPGNTGELFF
TRBJ2-5,TRBV2,few,CASSVRQRGGETQYF
TRBJ1-1,TRBV3-1/TRBV3-2,-,CASSLGGQLNTEAFF
TRBJ1-6,TRBV7-2,-,CASRGTGGNSPLHF
TRBJ2-7,TRBV14,once,CASSQDIAGYGEQYF
TRBJ2-7,TRBV20-1,-,CSASIDREMGTSYEQYF
TRBJ1-1,TRBV9,-,CASSAGGRMNTEAFF
TRBJ1-1,TRBV11-2,-,CASSNPREGAEAFF
TRBJ2-7,TRBV19,-,CASRQGDYEQYF
TRBJ1-1,TRBV5-5,-,CASSWAGAEAFF
TRBJ1-5,TRBV5-1,-,CASSLSTGGNQPQHF
TRBJ1-1,TRBV27,-,CASSSHGRNTEAFF
TRBJ1-1,TRBV19,-,CASSMIGQNTEAFF
TRBJ1-1,TRBV19,-,CASSIVGPPAFF
TRBJ1-1,TRBV2,-,CASSPPGERVLDTEAFF
TRBJ1-2,TRBV19,few,CASSIEINNYGYTF
TRBJ2-4,TRBV30,once,CAWSAGLTNIQYF
TRBJ2-2,TRBV7-9,-,CASSLRPETGELFF
TRBJ1-4,TRBV2,-,CASSEIRDRSGEKLFF
TRBJ2-1,TRBV5-1,-,CASSWDRAGREQFF
TRBJ2-5,TRBV5-1,-,CASSLGHFVETQYF
TRBJ1-4,TRBV6-2/TRBV6-3,-,CASSPPIPDGGGEKLFF
TRBJ1-3,TRBV6-5,-,CASRPGGSGNTIYF
TRBJ1-2,TRBV5-1,few,CASSEGTSGDGYTF
TRBJ1-3,TRBV4-2,-,CASSQGGSSGNTIYF
TRBJ2-7,TRBV28,once,CASSLDGQPYEQYF
TRBJ1-1,TRBV27,-,CASRLRDSGTEAFF
TRBJ1-1,TRBV18,-,CASSYRLGLKDRANTEAFF
TRBJ1-1,TRBV11-2,-,CASSRDSREAFF
TRBJ2-7,TRBV27,-,CASSPAGSVYEQYF
TRBJ2-2,TRBV6-4,-,CASRPNYNTGELFF
TRBJ2-7,TRBV9,-,CASSAGTAYEQYF
TRBJ2-1,TRBV5-1,-,CASSSQGLEFSYNEQFF
TRBJ1-1,TRBV7-9,-,CASSSWEGRGRDTEAFF
TRBJ2-1,TRBV2,-,CASSLNPLAEQFF
TRBJ1-5,TRBV28,-,CASSQTGTGLYQPQHF
TRBJ2-5,TRBV19,-,CASSIGHSQETQYF
TRBJ1-2,TRBV19,-,CASTTGDSYTF
TRBJ1-1,TRBV29-1,-,CSVFRQGQNTEAFF
TRBJ2-7,TRBV10-3,-,CAITRQGSNEQYF
TRBJ1-2,TRBV6-5,-,CASTIGGTANYGYTF
TRBJ2-7,TRBV27,-,CASSLYSGSYYEQYF
TRBJ1-6,TRBV11-2,-,CASSYKGDSPLHF
TRBJ2-3,TRBV9,-,CASSTSGGFTDTQYF
TRBJ1-6,TRBV27,-,CASSSDSYNSPLHF
TRBJ1-1,TRBV6-5,-,CASMWDYMNTEAFF
TRBJ1-2,TRBV9,-,CASITTEGDYGYTF
TRBJ1-2,TRBV20-1,-,CSASGVYGYTF
TRBJ1-1,TRBV7-3,-,CASSPQGNTEAFF
TRBJ1-3,TRBV28,-,CASSSRDRGRRVSGNTIYF
TRBJ1-6,TRBV7-9,-,CASSLDRVEGSPLHF
TRBJ1-2,TRBV30,-,CAWSVAQGASLYGYTF
TRBJ2-3,TRBV3-1/TRBV3-2,-,CASSPAPGTGGTDTQYF
TRBJ1-2,TRBV29-1,-,CSVTGTERLNYGYTF